This T cell receptor beta chain was sequenced during a study of T cell repertoires in cytomegalovirus infection (dated by TCRdb to about 2019). In terms of the full investigation: Recently identified HLA-C-restricted CMV epitopes, whose presentation resists viral immunomodulation, were targeted by peptide stimulations together with well-studied HLA-B-restricted epitopes. Donor HLA type was relevant to the analysis, as public TCR beta signatures indicated carriage of CMV infection together with the matching HLA type.

Explained via the paper, the treatment or condition label denotes: in vitro stimulation with specific CMV peptide epitopes to enrich CMV-specific T cells. As concerns this clonotype: Its antigen remains undetermined. No per-base quality is available; no much larger clone lies one base away.

Taken from the germline V gene, the CDR1 and CDR2 loops are SGHDN and FVKESK. The CDR3 measures 15 amino acids from cysteine to phenylalanine. Solely the CDR3 DNA is kept, with 45 bases framed from the first base. Clipping removes 0 bases from V and 5 bases from J, with 5 as the unmatched junction base count. Study-wide findings and limitations: In both this cohort and an independent cohort of 352 donors, the cumulative frequency of public TCR beta family members distinguished carriers of CMV infection plus the relevant HLA type. The ex vivo response was dominated by HLA-C-restricted CMV-specific TCR beta clonotypes, which also provided the single most frequent clonotype in two of eight donors.

Sequencing relied on an Illumina HiSeq 1500. Clones were called with MiXCR by TCRdb after fastp trimmed the public reads at Q25, and only in-frame beta chains were retained. Rows are combined by CDR3 protein, so each entry shows the most common genes and DNA. This sample holds about 920,000 distinct CDR3 sequences; about 33% were observed only once. The ten top clones hold 13% of the sample. This clonotype originated in a human donor in good health (CMV status not recorded). Some clones in this sample may be carry-over from other donors' samples. The rearrangement combines TRBV14 with TRBJ2-7; 9 central bases correspond to TRBD1. The material was cultured CD8+ T cells from PBMCs, obtained from culture after CMV antigen stimulation. This receptor carries the CDR3 CASSQDWTGVHEQYF. At the DNA level, the sequence is TGTGCCAGCAGCCAAGACTGGACAGGGGTCCACGAGCAGTACTTC.